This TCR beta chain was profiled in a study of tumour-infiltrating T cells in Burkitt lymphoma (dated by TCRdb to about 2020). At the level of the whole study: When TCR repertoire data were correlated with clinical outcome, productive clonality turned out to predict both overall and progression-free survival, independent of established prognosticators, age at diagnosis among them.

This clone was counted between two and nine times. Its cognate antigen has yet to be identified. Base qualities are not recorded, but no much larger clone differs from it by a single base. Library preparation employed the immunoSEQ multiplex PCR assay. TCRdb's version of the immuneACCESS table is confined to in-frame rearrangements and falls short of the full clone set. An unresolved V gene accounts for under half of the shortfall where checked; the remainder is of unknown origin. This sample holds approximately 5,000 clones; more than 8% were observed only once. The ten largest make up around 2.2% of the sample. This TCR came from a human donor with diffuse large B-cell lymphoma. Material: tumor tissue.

The bases read TGTGCCAGCAGCTTTACTAGCGGGGGGTACAATGAGCAGTTCTTC. Translation gives CASSFTSGGYNEQFF. The receptor chain draws on TRBV7-2 and TRBJ2-1, and 12 junctional nucleotides match TRBD2. Trimming leaves V shorter by 3 bases and J shorter by 4 bases, with the junction holding 1 base beyond the gene matches. From the cysteine up to the phenylalanine, the CDR3 has a length of 15 residues. Of the read, only the CDR3 DNA is kept; its 45 bases are in frame from base 1. The germline V gene yields SGHTA for CDR1 and FQGNSA for CDR2.